This T cell receptor beta chain was observed in a study of blood T cell repertoires in COVID-19. This clone was seen only a few times. The same CDR3 can be traced to other DNA sequences in this sample. V was clipped by 6 bases and J by 4 bases, with 12 bases between them. This CDR3 comprises 13 residues. CDR1 is MNHEY, CDR2 SVGAGI, per germline. Profiling relied on immunoSEQ multiplex PCR, and the TCRdb table lists in-frame clones only, not all of them. The sample records about 320,000 clones, about 85% being singletons. This study enrolled people aged roughly 18 to 100 from 20 to 25 US geographic areas.

The receptor was isolated from a woman aged 25 to 39 who had recovered from COVID-19. V and J are TRBV6-5 and TRBJ1-2; D is possibly TRBD1 (6 bases). Sequences were obtained from PBMCs or T cells enriched from blood (not recorded which). The CDR3 loop is CASRPTGSYGYTF. CDR3 DNA: TGTGCCAGCAGGCCTACAGGGTCCTATGGCTACACCTTC.